This T cell receptor beta chain was profiled in a study of blood T cell repertoires in COVID-19. Profiled with immunoSEQ multiplex PCR; TCRdb holds only in-frame clones, not every one. Of around 380,000 clones listed, 81% are singletons. This TCR was sampled from a human donor with acute or convalescent COVID-19. The donor label of this sample is uncertain. Sequencing was performed on peripheral blood.

DNA of the CDR3: TGCGCCAGCCGCACAATAGCGGGGGGCACAGATACGCAGTATTTT. This encodes CASRTIAGGTDTQYF. The chain employs TRBV5-1 and TRBJ2-3; 9 bases are shared with TRBD2. The trim removed 7 bases at V and 1 base at J, leaving 7 bases unmatched. Germline V gene sequence: CDR1 SGHRS, CDR2 YFSETQ. The CDR3 spans 15 residues.